This T cell receptor (beta chain) was obtained from a study of blood T cell repertoires in COVID-19. The overall study: Acute and convalescent COVID-19 samples came from the United States, Italy and Spain. PBMCs, B-cell-depleted T cells, or T cells were the source of the cDNA or gDNA that made up the material.

Germline V gene data show CDR1 as SNHLY and CDR2 as FYNNEI. The CDR3 has 14 amino acids. V lost 6 bases and J lost 3; bases outside the gene matches: 8. Authors' methods: Amplification of reference gene primers was used by the study to estimate nucleated cell counts. Sequenced by immunoSEQ multiplex PCR; TCRdb stores in-frame clones only, minus some. That table gives V, J and clone size, and the DNA gave D and trimming. The table has around 150,000 clones, 80% to 90% seen once; the top ten hold roughly 7.8%. This receptor was taken from a man in his fifties or sixties with acute or convalescent COVID-19. The sequencing input was peripheral blood. The rearrangement links TRBV2 to TRBJ2-7, with 7 bases lining up with TRBD2. DNA for the CDR3: TGTGCCAGCAGCGAACAACTAGCGAGCTACGAGCAGTACTTC. As protein: CASSEQLASYEQYF.